This TCR beta chain was identified during a study of blood T cell repertoires in COVID-19. As for the study in general: The United States, Italy and Spain supplied acute and convalescent COVID-19 samples. PBMCs, B-cell-depleted T cells, or T cells provided the cDNA or gDNA that made up the material.

How the authors handled the data: Cell counts per sample came from amplifying reference gene primers. TCRdb's table, derived via immunoSEQ multiplex PCR, lists solely in-frame clones and lacks some. V and J calls and clone size are copied from that table; D and trimming were computed from the DNA. The sample contains 200,000 or so clones, about 80% of which appear only once. The germline V gene has CDR1 SGHRS and CDR2 YFSETQ. The CDR3 covers 14 residues. Trimming removed 0 bases from V and 1 base from J, with 7 bases in between. The sequenced sample consisted of peripheral blood. This clonotype was obtained from a human donor with acute or convalescent COVID-19. The donor label of this sample is uncertain. V and J are TRBV5-1 and TRBJ2-5, with D possibly TRBD2 on 5 matching bases. CDR3 amino acids: CASSLAEVQETQYF. The CDR3 DNA reads as TGCGCCAGCAGCTTGGCGGAGGTCCAAGAGACCCAGTACTTC.